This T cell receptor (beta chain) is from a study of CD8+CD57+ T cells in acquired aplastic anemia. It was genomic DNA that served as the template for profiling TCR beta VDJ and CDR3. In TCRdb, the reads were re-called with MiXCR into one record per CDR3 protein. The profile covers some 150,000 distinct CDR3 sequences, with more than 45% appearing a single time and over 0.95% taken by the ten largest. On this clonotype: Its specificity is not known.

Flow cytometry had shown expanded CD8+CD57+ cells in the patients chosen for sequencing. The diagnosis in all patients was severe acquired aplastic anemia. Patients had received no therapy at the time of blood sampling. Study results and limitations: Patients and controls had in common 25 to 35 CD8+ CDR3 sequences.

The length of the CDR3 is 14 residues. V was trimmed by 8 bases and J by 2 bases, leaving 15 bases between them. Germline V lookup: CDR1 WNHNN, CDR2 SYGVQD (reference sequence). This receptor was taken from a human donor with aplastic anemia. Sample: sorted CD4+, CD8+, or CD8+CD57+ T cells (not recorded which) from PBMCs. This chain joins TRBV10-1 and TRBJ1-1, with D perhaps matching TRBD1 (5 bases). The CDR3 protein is CASSPTGSNTEAFF. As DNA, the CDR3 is TGCGCCAGCTCACCTACAGGTTCAAACACTGAAGCTTTCTTT.